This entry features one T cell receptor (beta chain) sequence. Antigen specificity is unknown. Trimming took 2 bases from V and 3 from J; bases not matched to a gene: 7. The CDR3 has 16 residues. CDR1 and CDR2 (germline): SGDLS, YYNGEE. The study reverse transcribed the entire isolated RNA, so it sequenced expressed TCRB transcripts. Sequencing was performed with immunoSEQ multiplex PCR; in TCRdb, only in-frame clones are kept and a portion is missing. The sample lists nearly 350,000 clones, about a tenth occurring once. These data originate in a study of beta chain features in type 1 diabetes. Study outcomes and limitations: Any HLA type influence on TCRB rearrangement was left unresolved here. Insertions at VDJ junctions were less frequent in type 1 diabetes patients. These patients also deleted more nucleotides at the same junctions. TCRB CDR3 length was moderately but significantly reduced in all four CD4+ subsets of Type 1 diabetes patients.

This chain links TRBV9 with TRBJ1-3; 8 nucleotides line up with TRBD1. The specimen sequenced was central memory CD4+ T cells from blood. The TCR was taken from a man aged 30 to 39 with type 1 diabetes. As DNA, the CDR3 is TGTGCCAGCAGCGTTGGCCAGGGGGCGGTTGGAAACACCATATATTTT. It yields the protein CASSVGQGAVGNTIYF. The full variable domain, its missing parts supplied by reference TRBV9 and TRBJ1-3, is DSGVTQTPKHLITATGQRVTLRCSPRSGDLSVYWYQQSLDQGLQFLIQYYNGEERAKGNILERFSAQQFPDLHSELNLSSLELGDSALYFCASSVGQGAVGNTIYFGEGSWLTVV.